Presented here are 20 T cell receptor beta chains from one specimen sequenced in a study of blood T cell repertoires in COVID-19. Clones were read by immunoSEQ multiplex PCR, and TCRdb kept only the in-frame ones, dropping some. The sample has 95,000 to 120,000 clones; 80% to 90% are singletons. Sequenced material: peripheral blood. These receptors were taken from a man in his forties with acute or convalescent COVID-19.

This clone was observed once. The chain employs TRBV4-1 and TRBJ2-7, with D unresolved. Germline CDR1 reads MGHRA; CDR2 reads YSYEKL. The CDR3 is 13 amino acids. The germline V and J ends were trimmed by 1 base and 2 bases, with 6 bases remaining between them. The CDR3 spells CASSQGVTYEQYF. CDR3 nucleotides: TGCGCCAGCAGCCAAGGTGTAACCTACGAGCAGTACTTC.

The gene calls are TRBV2 and TRBJ2-7; 7 nucleotides match TRBD2. The CDR3 runs to 15 residues. Germline V CDR1 and CDR2: SNHLY, FYNNEI. V was clipped by 8 bases and J by 7 bases; unmatched bases: 17. In DNA form, the CDR3 reads TGTGCCAGCCCTCGTCGGCAAGACGGCGGGGGTGAGCAGTACTTC. It yields the protein CASPRRQDGGGEQYF.

The J gene is TRBJ2-1, the V gene TRBV7-2; 9 nucleotides agree with TRBD1. Germline CDR1 is SGHTA and CDR2 is FQGNSA. After removal of 4 bases from V and 6 bases from J, the junction contained 10 bases not matched to a gene. The CDR3 extends over 16 amino acids. The CDR3 nucleotides are TGTGCCAGCAGCTCCCCCCGGGACAGGGCGTCCAATGAGCAGTTCTTC. This gives the protein CASSSPRDRASNEQFF.

The rearrangement links TRBV5-8 to TRBJ1-1; D uncertain. The CDR3 runs to 10 residues. Per germline, CDR1 SGHTS and CDR2 YDEGEE. Trimming took 10 bases from V and 4 from J, leaving 8 bases between them. The chain's CDR3 is CALGRTEAFF. The DNA of the CDR3 is TGTGCCCTTGGCCGCACTGAAGCTTTCTTT.

The rearrangement uses TRBV28 and TRBJ2-5, with 8 bases identical to TRBD2. The ends lost 8 bases at V and 4 bases at J; junction bases unmatched: 12. This CDR3 has 15 residues. The germline V gene encodes CDR1 MDHEN and CDR2 SYDVKM. In DNA form, the CDR3 reads TGTGCCAGCTTACCGGCGGGGGGCATAGGAGAGACCCAGTACTTC. It encodes CASLPAGGIGETQYF.

V gene TRBV7-9 combines with J gene TRBJ2-2; D not certain. Germline V gives CDR1 SEHNR, CDR2 FQNEAQ (reference sequence). CDR3 length: 16 amino acids. V was cut by 3 bases and J by 7 bases, with 18 bases left in between. CDR3 sequence (DNA): TGTGCCAGCAGCTTTGATGATTTAGGCGGTCTCGGGGAGCTGTTTTTT. Protein: CASSFDDLGGLGELFF.

In its sample, this clone was seen once. The V call is TRBV24-1, the J call TRBJ2-2, with TRBD1 matching over 9 bases. The CDR3 length is 15 residues. Germline CDR1 KGHDR, CDR2 SFDVKD. Losses at the gene ends were 8 bases for V and 5 bases for J; bases not matched to a gene: 8. CDR3 sequence: CATNTGTGRTGELFF. DNA of the CDR3: TGTGCCACCAACACCGGGACAGGGAGGACCGGGGAGCTGTTTTTT.

This clone was detected a few times. The rearrangement links TRBV19 to TRBJ2-1; D is undetermined. This CDR3 spans 17 amino acids. Trimming took 0 bases from V and 3 from J, leaving 15 bases between them. CDR1 is LNHDA, CDR2 SQIVND, per germline (reference sequence). CDR3 DNA: TGTGCCAGTAGTATAGATCCCTCCGTCCCTAGCTACAATGAGCAGTTCTTC. Amino acids: CASSIDPSVPSYNEQFF.

This clone has only one observation. The chain couples TRBV7-9 to TRBJ2-3; the match to TRBD2 covers 8 bases. V trimming: 1 base; J trimming: 0 bases; junction bases outside the gene matches: 3. The CDR3 spans 16 residues. Germline V gene sequence: CDR1 SEHNR, CDR2 FQNEAQ (reference sequence). The CDR3 spells CASSLVTGGSTDTQYF. The DNA for the CDR3 is TGTGCCAGCAGCTTAGTCACGGGGGGGAGCACAGATACGCAGTATTTT.

This chain connects TRBV9 to TRBJ2-7; a possible D gene is TRBD1 (6 bases). Germline V gene data show CDR1 as SGDLS and CDR2 as YYNGEE. This CDR3 contains 12 residues. Trimming took 0 bases from V and 12 from J, leaving 13 bases between them. CDR3 bases: TGTGCCAGCAGCGTAGGTATAGGACAGCGGTACTTC. Protein product: CASSVGIGQRYF.

The V and J genes are TRBV6-1 and TRBJ1-5; 12 positions match TRBD1. V shed 4 bases and J 0 bases; nucleotides not matched to a gene: 7. The CDR3 totals 18 residues. Germline CDR1 is MNHNS and CDR2 is SASEGT. Here the CDR3 DNA reads TGTGCCAGCAGTGGCGGGACAGGGGGCCGATATAGCAATCAGCCCCAGCATTTT. It is translated as CASSGGTGGRYSNQPQHF.

This clone was observed a few times. The V call is TRBV7-2, the J call TRBJ2-1; 7 nucleotides agree with TRBD2. In germline, CDR1 is SGHTA, CDR2 FQGNSA. The CDR3 totals 14 residues. V was clipped by 1 base and J by 7 bases; unmatched bases: 4. Here the CDR3 reads CASSLVSGVNEQFF. CDR3 sequence (DNA): TGTGCCAGCAGCTTAGTGAGCGGGGTTAATGAGCAGTTCTTC.

The V and J genes are TRBV7-9 and TRBJ2-3, with TRBD2 identical over 11 bases. Germline V gene lookup returns CDR1 SEHNR and CDR2 FQNEAQ (reference sequence). V was pared by 4 bases and J by 4 bases, with 4 bases of the junction left unmatched. The CDR3 consists of 15 residues. The CDR3: CASSSSGGYPDTQYF. DNA of the CDR3: TGTGCCAGCAGCTCTAGCGGGGGGTACCCAGATACGCAGTATTTT.

This clone was seen a single time. The chain joins TRBV7-2 to TRBJ1-2; TRBD1 matches at 11 bases. CDR1 and CDR2 (germline): SGHTA, FQGNSA. Losses at the gene ends were 5 bases for V and 0 bases for J; bases not matched to a gene: 8. The CDR3 spans 17 residues. CDR3 residues: CASSPGQGAPSNYGYTF. The CDR3 nucleotides are TGTGCCAGCAGCCCCGGACAGGGGGCGCCTTCTAACTATGGCTACACCTTC.

The CDR3 region has the DNA TGTGCCTGGACCGGGACAGGGACCCTCGGGCAGTACTTC. Encoded protein: CAWTGTGTLGQYF. V and J are TRBV30 and TRBJ2-7, with 9 bases aligning to TRBD1. The CDR3 totals 13 residues. Trimming removed 4 bases from V and 9 bases from J; junction bases left unmatched: 10. CDR1 is GTSNPN and CDR2 is SVGIG in the germline V gene (reference sequence).

This chain links TRBV15 with TRBJ1-4; TRBD1 aligns across 7 bases. The CDR3 extends over 16 amino acids. The junction had 9 bases not matched to a gene; V was cut back by 1 base and J by 7 bases. CDR1 is LNHNV and CDR2 is YYDKDF in the germline V gene (reference sequence). The CDR3 nucleotides are TGTGCCACCAGCAGAGTTTCTACAGGGGTCGGTGAAAAACTGTTTTTT. Protein: CATSRVSTGVGEKLFF.

J is TRBJ1-2 and V is TRBV5-1; TRBD1 agrees at 7 bases. The V and J ends lost 6 bases and 3 bases, in that order; junction bases with no gene match: 8. Looked up from germline, CDR1 is SGHRS and CDR2 is YFSETQ. This CDR3 region has 14 residues. DNA for the CDR3: TGCGCCAGCACGGAACCGGGACAGCACTATGGCTACACCTTC. It encodes CASTEPGQHYGYTF.

This chain links TRBV5-5 with TRBJ1-1, with D perhaps TRBD1 (5 bases). Trimming took off 0 bases at V and 1 base at J, with 16 bases between the two ends. The length of the CDR3 is 17 residues. Germline loops: CDR1 SGHKS, CDR2 YYEKEE (reference sequence). The CDR3, as DNA: TGTGCCAGCAGCTTGGCCCCCCAGGGTAGCGGGAACACTGAAGCTTTCTTT. Protein sequence: CASSLAPQGSGNTEAFF.

This clone was seen ten or more times. CDR3 sequence (DNA): TGTGCCAGCAGCCCCTACTTAGGACAGGCCTACTATGGCTACACCTTC. Encoded protein: CASSPYLGQAYYGYTF. V gene TRBV3-1 (or the pseudogene TRBV3-2) combines with J gene TRBJ1-2, with TRBD1 identical over 7 bases. V shed 4 bases and J 3 bases; nucleotides not matched to a gene: 11. Germline V gene sequence: CDR1 LGHDT, CDR2 YNNKEL (reference sequence). The CDR3 is 16 residues long.

This clone was picked up one time. The gene calls are TRBV2 and TRBJ2-7, with 16 bases aligning to TRBD2. The CDR3 has 16 residues. Germline V gene data show CDR1 as SNHLY and CDR2 as FYNNEI. V trimming: 6 bases; J trimming: 5 bases; junction bases outside the gene matches: 7. CDR3 sequence: CASRPGLAGGPHEQYF. CDR3 bases: TGTGCCAGCAGACCGGGACTAGCGGGGGGGCCTCACGAGCAGTACTTC.